The TCR beta chain under discussion was sequenced for a study of T-cell reconstitution after alpha-beta-depleted transplantation in children (dated by TCRdb to the mid-2010s). At the level of the whole study: The study quantitatively tracked T-cell immune reconstitution after TCRalphabeta/CD19-depleted allogeneic hematopoietic cell transplantation in children using TCR repertoire profiling.

Receptor amplification or capture employed PCR. Instrument used: Illumina HiSeq 2500. To normalize quantification of the TCRbeta repertoire, the TCR libraries were built with molecular barcoding that relied on unique molecular identifiers. The public reads were quality trimmed at Q25 with fastp and then assembled into clones with MiXCR by TCRdb, keeping productive beta chains. Rows with a matching CDR3 protein are joined into one entry that keeps the most common DNA and genes. The sample table contains around 360,000 distinct CDR3 sequences; only one count was recorded for about a tenth of them. Approximately 2.3% of the sample lies in the top ten. CDR1 LNHDA and CDR2 SQIVND were looked up in the germline V gene (reference sequence). V lost 5 bases and J lost 6 bases; the stretch between them is 29 bases long. Measured from the cysteine to the phenylalanine, the CDR3 is 18 residues long. Here the CDR3 DNA is all that survives: 54 bases in frame from base 1.

Notes on this clonotype: Its antigen is not yet known. There are no base qualities to consult, and no much larger clone falls within one base.

Sample: PBMCs from the stem cell graft donor, taken from the stem cell graft. The chain is made from TRBV19 and TRBJ2-7, with TRBD2 as a weak D call on 5 bases. The sequence was collected from a human donor who donated a stem cell graft to a child with acute lymphoblastic leukemia. The base sequence is TGTGCCAGTAGTCCTGCGGGCCCGCTTAGCCCTCGACTACGCGAGCAGTACTTC. It codes for CASSPAGPLSPRLREQYF.